This record concerns one T cell receptor beta chain sequence. CDR1 and CDR2 (germline): SGHVS, FNYEAQ. The CDR3 has 13 amino acids. Trimming shortened V by 2 bases and J by 1 base, and 5 bases separated the two germline ends. The data belong to a study of blood T cell repertoires in COVID-19. The method was immunoSEQ multiplex PCR; TCRdb's version includes in-frame clones alone and lacks a portion of them. The table shows about 200,000 clones, with roughly 80% occurring only once. Sequences were obtained from peripheral blood. This TCR derives from a woman older than 75 with acute or convalescent COVID-19. V and J are TRBV7-6 and TRBJ1-1; D call uncertain. The chain's CDR3 is CASSLTENTEAFF. CDR3 DNA: TGTGCCAGCAGCTTAACAGAGAACACTGAAGCTTTCTTT.